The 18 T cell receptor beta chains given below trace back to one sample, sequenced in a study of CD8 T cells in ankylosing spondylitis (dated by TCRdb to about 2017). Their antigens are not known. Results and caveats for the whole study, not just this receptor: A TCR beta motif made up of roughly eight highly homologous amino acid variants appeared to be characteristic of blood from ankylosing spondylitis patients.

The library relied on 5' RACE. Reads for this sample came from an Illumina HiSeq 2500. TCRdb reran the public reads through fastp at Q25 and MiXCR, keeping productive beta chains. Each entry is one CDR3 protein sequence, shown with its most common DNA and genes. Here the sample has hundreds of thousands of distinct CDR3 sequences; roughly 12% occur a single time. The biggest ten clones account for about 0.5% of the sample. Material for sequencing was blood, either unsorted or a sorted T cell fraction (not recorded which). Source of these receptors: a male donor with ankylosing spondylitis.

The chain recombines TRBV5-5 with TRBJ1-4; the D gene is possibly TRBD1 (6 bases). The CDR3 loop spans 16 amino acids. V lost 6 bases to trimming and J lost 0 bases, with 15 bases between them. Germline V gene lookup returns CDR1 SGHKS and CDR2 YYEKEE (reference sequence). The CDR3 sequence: CASTGAGHATNEKLFF. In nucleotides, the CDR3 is TGTGCCAGCACCGGAGCGGGACATGCAACTAATGAAAAACTGTTTTTT. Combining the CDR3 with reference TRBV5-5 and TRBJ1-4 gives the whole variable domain DAGVTQSPTHLIKTRGQQVTLRCSPISGHKSVSWYQQVLGQGPQFIFQYYEKEERGRGNFPDRFSARQFPNYSSELNVNALLLGDSALYLCASTGAGHATNEKLFFGSGTQLSVL.

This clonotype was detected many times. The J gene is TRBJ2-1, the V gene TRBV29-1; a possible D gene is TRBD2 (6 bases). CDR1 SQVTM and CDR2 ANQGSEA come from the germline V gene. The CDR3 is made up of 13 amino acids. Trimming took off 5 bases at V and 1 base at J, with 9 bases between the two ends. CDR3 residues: CSVLGGSYNEQFF. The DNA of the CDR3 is TGCAGCGTTTTGGGAGGATCCTACAATGAGCAGTTCTTC.

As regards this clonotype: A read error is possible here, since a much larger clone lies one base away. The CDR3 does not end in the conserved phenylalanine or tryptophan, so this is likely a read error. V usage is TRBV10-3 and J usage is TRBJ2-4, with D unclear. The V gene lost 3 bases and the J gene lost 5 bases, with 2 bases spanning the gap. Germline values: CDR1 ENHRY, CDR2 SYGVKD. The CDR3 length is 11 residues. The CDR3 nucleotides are TGTGCCATCAGTGACCAAAACATTCAGTACATC. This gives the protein CAISDQNIQYI.

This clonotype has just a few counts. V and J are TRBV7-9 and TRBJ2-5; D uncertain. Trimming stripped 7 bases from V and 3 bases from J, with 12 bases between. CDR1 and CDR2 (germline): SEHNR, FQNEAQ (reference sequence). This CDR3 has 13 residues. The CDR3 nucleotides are TGTGCCAGCACCCGAAGTTTAGAAGAGACCCAGTACTTC. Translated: CASTRSLEETQYF.

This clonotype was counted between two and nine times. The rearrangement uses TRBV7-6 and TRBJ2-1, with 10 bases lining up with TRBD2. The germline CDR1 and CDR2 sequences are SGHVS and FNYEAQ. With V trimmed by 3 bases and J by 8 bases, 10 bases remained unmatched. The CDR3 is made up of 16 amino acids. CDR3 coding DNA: TGTGCCAGCAGCTTCGGAGGTGCTAGCGGGGGAGATGAGCAGTTCTTC. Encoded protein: CASSFGGASGGDEQFF.

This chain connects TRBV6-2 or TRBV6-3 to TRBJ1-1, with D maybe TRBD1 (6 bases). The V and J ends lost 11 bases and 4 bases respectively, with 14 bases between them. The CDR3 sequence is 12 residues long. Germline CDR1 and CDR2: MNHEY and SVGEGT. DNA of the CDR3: TGTGCCGGGGGTGAGGGGGGCACTGAAGCTTTCTTT. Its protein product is CAGGEGGTEAFF.

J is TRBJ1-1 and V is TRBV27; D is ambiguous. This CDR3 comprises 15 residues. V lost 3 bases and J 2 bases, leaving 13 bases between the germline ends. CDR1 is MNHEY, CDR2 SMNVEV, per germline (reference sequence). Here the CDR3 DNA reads TGTGCCAGCAGTTTTTTGAGAACGGGAAACACTGAAGCTTTCTTT. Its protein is CASSFLRTGNTEAFF.

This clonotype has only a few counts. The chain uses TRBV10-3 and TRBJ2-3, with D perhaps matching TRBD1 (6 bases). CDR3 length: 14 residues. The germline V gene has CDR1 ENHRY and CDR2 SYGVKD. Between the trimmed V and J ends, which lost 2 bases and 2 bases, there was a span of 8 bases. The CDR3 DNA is TGTGCCATCAGTGAGGCAGGGGACACAGATACGCAGTATTTT. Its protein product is CAISEAGDTDTQYF.

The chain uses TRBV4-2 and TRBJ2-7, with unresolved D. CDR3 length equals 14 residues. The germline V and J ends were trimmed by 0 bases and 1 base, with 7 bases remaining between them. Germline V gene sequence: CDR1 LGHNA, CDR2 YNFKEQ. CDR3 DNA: TGTGCCAGCAGCCAAGACACGGATTCCTACGAGCAGTACTTC. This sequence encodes CASSQDTDSYEQYF.

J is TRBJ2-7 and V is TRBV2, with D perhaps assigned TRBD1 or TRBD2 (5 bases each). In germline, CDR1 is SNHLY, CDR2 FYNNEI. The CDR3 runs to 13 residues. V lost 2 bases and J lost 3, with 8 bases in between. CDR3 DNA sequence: TGTGCCAGCAGTGAAAGGGACGGCTACGAGCAGTACTTC. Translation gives CASSERDGYEQYF.

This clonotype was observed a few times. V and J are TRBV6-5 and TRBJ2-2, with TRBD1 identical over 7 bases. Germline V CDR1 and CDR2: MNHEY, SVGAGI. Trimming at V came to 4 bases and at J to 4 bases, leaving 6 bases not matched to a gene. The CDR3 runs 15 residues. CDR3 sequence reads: CASSLQGISTGELFF. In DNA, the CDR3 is TGTGCCAGCAGTTTACAGGGGATAAGCACCGGGGAGCTGTTTTTT.

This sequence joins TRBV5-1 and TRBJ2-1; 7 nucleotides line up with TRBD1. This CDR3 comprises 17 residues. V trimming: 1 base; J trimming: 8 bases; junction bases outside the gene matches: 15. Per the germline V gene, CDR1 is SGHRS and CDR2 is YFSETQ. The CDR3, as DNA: TGCGCCAGCAGCTTGTACCGGGACAGCGAGACGGGCTATGAGCAGTTCTTC. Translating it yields CASSLYRDSETGYEQFF.

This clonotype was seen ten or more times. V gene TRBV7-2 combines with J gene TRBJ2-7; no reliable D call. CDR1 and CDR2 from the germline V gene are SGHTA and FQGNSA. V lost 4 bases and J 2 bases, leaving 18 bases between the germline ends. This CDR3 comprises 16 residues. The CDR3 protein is CASSSQSSLEPYEQYF. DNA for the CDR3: TGTGCCAGCAGCTCCCAAAGCTCCTTGGAACCCTACGAGCAGTACTTC.

The DNA for the CDR3 is TGCAGTGTTGGACCCCCTAACGATTCACCCCTCCACTTT. Its translation is CSVGPPNDSPLHF. The rearrangement joins TRBV20-1 to TRBJ1-6; D ambiguous. The CDR3 sequence is 13 residues long. Germline-derived CDR1 and CDR2 are DFQATT and SNEGSKA (reference sequence). V lost 7 bases to trimming and J lost 8 bases, with 15 bases between them.

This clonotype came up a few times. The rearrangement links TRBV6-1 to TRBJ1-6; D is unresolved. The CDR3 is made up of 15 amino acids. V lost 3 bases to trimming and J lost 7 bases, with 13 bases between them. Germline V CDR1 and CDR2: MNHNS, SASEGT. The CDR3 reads CASSENLGGNSPLHF. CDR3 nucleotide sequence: TGTGCCAGCAGTGAGAACCTAGGAGGGAATTCACCCCTCCACTTT.

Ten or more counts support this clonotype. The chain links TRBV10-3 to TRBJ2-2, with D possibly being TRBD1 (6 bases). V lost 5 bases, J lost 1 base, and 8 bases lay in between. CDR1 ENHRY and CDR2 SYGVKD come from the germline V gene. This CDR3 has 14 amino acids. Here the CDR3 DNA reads TGTGCCATCAGTTGGACAGTGAACACCGGGGAGCTGTTTTTT. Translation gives CAISWTVNTGELFF.

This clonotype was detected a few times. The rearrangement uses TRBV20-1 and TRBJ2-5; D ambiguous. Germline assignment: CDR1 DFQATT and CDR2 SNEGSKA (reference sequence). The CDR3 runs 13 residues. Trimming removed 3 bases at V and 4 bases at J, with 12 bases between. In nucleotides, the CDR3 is TGCAGTGCTAGTGCCCCCATTACAGAGACCCAGTACTTC. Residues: CSASAPITETQYF.

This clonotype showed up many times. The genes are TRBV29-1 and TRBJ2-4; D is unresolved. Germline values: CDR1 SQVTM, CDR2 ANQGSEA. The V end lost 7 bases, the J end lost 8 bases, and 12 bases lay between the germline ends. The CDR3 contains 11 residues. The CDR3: CSGRGGDIQYF. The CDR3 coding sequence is TGCAGCGGACGAGGCGGCGACATTCAGTACTTC.